This T cell receptor beta chain was identified in a study of control samples from healthy donors and cancer patients. Sequencing was performed with immunoSEQ multiplex PCR; in TCRdb, only in-frame clones are kept and a portion is missing. The sample holds almost 40,000 clones, around 83% seen once. CDR3 length equals 15 residues. Germline lookup yields CDR1 MNHEY and CDR2 SVGEGT. Trimming cost V 2 bases and J 8 bases, with 18 bases left between them. The V gene is TRBV6-2 or TRBV6-3, the J gene TRBJ1-2; D is unclear. Material for sequencing was PBMCs. This clonotype was obtained from an older woman with lung cancer. The CDR3 reads CASSYLGSGYSGYTF. Written as DNA, the CDR3 is TGTGCCAGCAGTTACCTCGGGTCGGGGTATAGCGGCTACACCTTC.